This TCR beta chain emerged from a study of cytomegalovirus exposure and HLA in healthy donors. On the study more broadly: One earlier analysis, a look at roughly 170 million T cells, found some 110 million unique TCR beta sequences.

The donors were healthy bone marrow donors. PCR employed 60 Vbeta and 13 Jbeta primers. Method: immunoSEQ multiplex PCR; TCRdb's copy keeps in-frame clones and lacks some. This sample has 150,000 to 200,000 clones; 75% to 85% occur once, and the top ten carry approximately 2.4%. V was pared by 2 bases and J by 0 bases, with 11 bases between. The germline CDR1 and CDR2 sequences are SGHDN and FVKESK. The CDR3 extends over 17 amino acids. The TCR comes from a woman in her forties or fifties in good health and CMV-seronegative. V usage is TRBV14 and J usage is TRBJ2-6; D gene unclear. The material sequenced was PBMCs. The CDR3 is CASSQLLSSSGANVLTF. DNA for the CDR3: TGTGCCAGCAGCCAACTTCTTTCTAGCTCTGGGGCCAACGTCCTGACTTTC.